The source of this T cell receptor (beta chain) is a study of blood T cell repertoires in COVID-19. Background on the study: Some COVID-19 samples were acute and others convalescent; all came from the United States, Italy and Spain. PBMCs, B-cell-depleted T cells, or T cells provided the cDNA or gDNA that made up the material.

The CDR3 contains 13 residues. As handled by the study authors: Quantification of nucleated cells was approximated via reference gene primer amplification. The protocol was immunoSEQ multiplex PCR, while the TCRdb copy is restricted to in-frame clones and leaves out a portion. The V and J calls and clone size are taken from that table; D and trimming were inferred from the DNA. The sample carries approximately 250,000 clones, approximately 84% recorded once. The clonotype comes from a human donor in a cohort sampled during active COVID-19. The sequencing sample was made of peripheral blood. The rearrangement uses TRBV21-1 and TRBJ1-1; the DNA was not used to check the table's D call, TRBD1. TRBV21-1 is a recognized pseudogene. The CDR3 DNA sequence: TGTGCCAGCATACAGGGCCCGAACACTGAAGCTTTCTTT. It specifies CASIQGPNTEAFF.